These 20 T cell receptor beta chains were sequenced from one sample in a study of T cell changes during pregnancy in multiple sclerosis. Assay: immunoSEQ multiplex PCR; the TCRdb copy retains only in-frame clones and omits some. This table holds 50,000 to 65,000 clones, roughly 93% found once. Specimen: peripheral blood, collected in the second trimester of pregnancy. All receptors come from a female donor with multiple sclerosis, enrolled in a pregnancy study.

The chain recombines TRBV5-4 with TRBJ1-1; 9 positions match TRBD1. The V gene's germline CDR1 is SGHNT and CDR2 YYREEE (reference sequence). This CDR3 comprises 15 residues. Trimming took 3 bases from V and 5 from J; bases not matched to a gene: 8. The chain's CDR3 is CASSSQGASGTEAFF. The CDR3, as DNA: TGTGCCAGCAGCTCACAGGGGGCCTCGGGAACTGAAGCTTTCTTT.

The chain is built from TRBV5-1 and TRBJ1-2; 8 positions agree with TRBD1. Looked up from germline, CDR1 is SGHRS and CDR2 is YFSETQ. The trim removed 4 bases at V and 8 bases at J, leaving 7 bases unmatched. The CDR3 runs to 13 residues. Here the CDR3 DNA reads TGCGCCAGCAGCCACGGACAGGGCGGGGGCTACACCTTC. Its protein is CASSHGQGGGYTF.

The V and J genes are TRBV5-4 and TRBJ1-2; unclear D gene. This CDR3 spans 12 amino acids. The V gene's germline CDR1 is SGHNT and CDR2 YYREEE (reference sequence). V was clipped by 2 bases and J by 7 bases, with 9 bases between them. The CDR3 sequence: CASSFAAGGYTF. DNA of the CDR3: TGTGCCAGCAGCTTTGCGGCGGGTGGCTACACCTTC.

This chain links TRBV9 with TRBJ1-1; tentative D call: TRBD1 (5 bases). The V gene lost 0 bases and the J gene lost 4 bases, with 10 bases spanning the gap. CDR1 SGDLS and CDR2 YYNGEE come from the germline V gene. This CDR3 comprises 14 residues. The CDR3 region is CASSVAPGGTEAFF. Here the CDR3 DNA reads TGTGCCAGCAGCGTAGCTCCCGGGGGCACTGAAGCTTTCTTT.

The chain employs TRBV2 and TRBJ2-2, with 8 positions matching TRBD1. Looked up from germline, CDR1 is SNHLY and CDR2 is FYNNEI. The trim removed 6 bases at V and 14 bases at J, leaving 8 bases unmatched. This CDR3 has 12 amino acids. CDR3 residues: CASSTQGVKLFF. The CDR3 bases are TGTGCCAGCAGCACACAGGGGGTGAAACTGTTTTTT. The variable domain in full, with the rest retrieved from reference TRBV2 and TRBJ2-2, is EPEVTQTPSHQVTQMGQEVILRCVPISNHLYFYWYRQILGQKVEFLVSFYNNEISEKSEIFDDQFSVERPDGSNFTLKIRSTKLEDSAMYFCASSTQGVKLFFGEGSRLTVL.

The chain joins TRBV5-1 to TRBJ2-5; 15 bases are shared with TRBD2. After removal of 2 bases from V and 0 bases from J, the junction contained 8 bases not matched to a gene. The CDR3 covers 19 residues. CDR1 is SGHRS and CDR2 is YFSETQ in the germline V gene. The CDR3 loop reads CASSLRTSGGAGYQETQYF. For the CDR3, the DNA is TGCGCCAGCAGCTTAAGGACTAGCGGGGGGGCGGGATACCAAGAGACCCAGTACTTC.

This chain joins TRBV4-3 and TRBJ2-5; perhaps TRBD1 as D (6 bases). V was clipped by 0 bases and J by 2 bases, with 22 bases between them. Germline V CDR1 and CDR2: LGHNA, YSLEER. CDR3 size: 19 residues. The CDR3 region is CASSQDLYSQGSPQETQYF. CDR3 bases: TGCGCCAGCAGCCAAGATCTTTATAGCCAGGGGTCCCCTCAAGAGACCCAGTACTTC.

The V and J genes are TRBV18 and TRBJ1-5, with 8 bases lining up with TRBD1. The length of the CDR3 is 15 residues. Germline assignment: CDR1 KGHSH and CDR2 LQKENI. After removal of 2 bases from V and 7 bases from J, the junction contained 7 bases not matched to a gene. The CDR3: CASSPETGGYQPQHF. In DNA, the CDR3 is TGTGCCAGCTCACCAGAAACAGGGGGTTACCAGCCCCAGCATTTT.

The chain has TRBV7-8 and TRBJ2-7; D is unclear. The CDR3 has 15 amino acids. Germline loops: CDR1 SGHVS, CDR2 FQNEAQ. V shed 1 base and J shed 2 bases, with 12 bases lying between them. The CDR3 protein is CASSLEADSPYEQYF. The CDR3 nucleotides are TGTGCCAGCAGCTTAGAGGCGGATTCACCCTACGAGCAGTACTTC.

This chain links TRBV28 with TRBJ2-3; 7 nucleotides line up with TRBD2. J lost 2 bases, V lost 4 bases, and 6 bases had no gene match. Germline V lookup: CDR1 MDHEN, CDR2 SYDVKM. The CDR3 consists of 15 residues. CDR3 DNA: TGTGCCAGCAGTTCAGAGCGGGGTCCCACAGATACGCAGTATTTT. This codes for CASSSERGPTDTQYF.

J is TRBJ2-1 and V is TRBV28; TRBD2 matches at 10 bases. Losses at the gene ends were 2 bases for V and 2 bases for J; bases not matched to a gene: 6. Germline V gives CDR1 MDHEN, CDR2 SYDVKM. The CDR3 extends over 17 amino acids. CDR3 residues: CASSLLSGGGPYNEQFF. In DNA form, the CDR3 reads TGTGCCAGCAGTTTACTGAGCGGGGGGGGGCCCTACAATGAGCAGTTCTTC.

The rearrangement joins TRBV28 to TRBJ1-5; D is uncertain. V lost 9 bases to trimming and J lost 5 bases, with 17 bases between them. CDR1 is MDHEN and CDR2 is SYDVKM in the germline V gene. The CDR3 runs 14 residues. The CDR3 nucleotides read TGTGCCAGTCTCCCAATCGGTCCCGATCAGCCCCAGCATTTT. Translation: CASLPIGPDQPQHF. Full variable domain (rest looked up from reference TRBV28 and TRBJ1-5): DVKVTQSSRYLVKRTGEKVFLECVQDMDHENMFWYRQDPGLGLRLIYFSYDVKMKEKGDIPEGYSVSREKKERFSLILESASTNQTSMYLCASLPIGPDQPQHFGDGTRLSIL.

The gene calls are TRBV5-1 and TRBJ2-5, with TRBD2 identical over 8 bases. This CDR3 is built from 16 residues. The V gene end was trimmed by 3 bases and the J gene end by 1 base; junction bases not matched to a gene: 8. Germline lookup yields CDR1 SGHRS and CDR2 YFSETQ. CDR3 in DNA: TGCGCCAGCAGCTGGCTGCCGAGCGGGGGCCAAGAGACCCAGTACTTC. Amino acid sequence: CASSWLPSGGQETQYF.

The chain carries TRBV4-2 and TRBJ2-5; weak D call: TRBD2 (6 bases). The CDR3 has 16 residues. Trimming stripped 1 base from V and 4 bases from J, with 16 bases between. Per the germline V gene, CDR1 is LGHNA and CDR2 is YNFKEQ. The chain's CDR3 is CASSQAAGLGGETQYF. In nucleotides, the CDR3 is TGTGCCAGCAGCCAAGCGGCCGGACTGGGAGGAGAGACCCAGTACTTC.

The chain has TRBV9 and TRBJ2-3; the match to TRBD2 covers 8 bases. Germline loops: CDR1 SGDLS, CDR2 YYNGEE. The CDR3 contains 16 residues. Trimming removed 3 bases from V and 4 bases from J; junction bases left unmatched: 10. The CDR3, as DNA: TGTGCCAGCAGCGCCCTTGGCGGGGGGAGAGCAGATACGCAGTATTTT. Its protein product is CASSALGGGRADTQYF.

The chain employs TRBV2 and TRBJ1-2; TRBD1 agrees at 7 bases. Germline V gives CDR1 SNHLY, CDR2 FYNNEI. The J segment lost 6 bases and the V segment lost 6 bases, leaving 10 bases of the junction unmatched. The CDR3 consists of 14 residues. CDR3 DNA sequence: TGTGCCAGCAGATACGACAGGGCCGTTAATGGCTACACCTTC. Translating gives CASRYDRAVNGYTF. Using reference TRBV2 and TRBJ1-2 for the parts outside the CDR3, the full variable domain is EPEVTQTPSHQVTQMGQEVILRCVPISNHLYFYWYRQILGQKVEFLVSFYNNEISEKSEIFDDQFSVERPDGSNFTLKIRSTKLEDSAMYFCASRYDRAVNGYTFGSGTRLTVV.

The chain couples TRBV18 to TRBJ1-5, with unresolved D. Germline CDR1 and CDR2: KGHSH and LQKENI. The V end was cut by 5 bases, the J end by 3 bases, with 14 bases between. The CDR3 totals 15 residues. CDR3 sequence: CASSVNPGNNQPQHF. The DNA for the CDR3 is TGTGCCAGCTCAGTCAATCCGGGAAACAATCAGCCCCAGCATTTT.

This clone has only one observation. This specimen includes other DNA sequences encoding the same CDR3. CDR3 sequence reads: CSVGQGNTEAFF. The CDR3 DNA sequence: TGCAGCGTTGGACAGGGGAACACTGAAGCTTTCTTT. The chain has TRBV29-1 and TRBJ1-1; TRBD1 matches at 7 bases. CDR1 is SQVTM, CDR2 ANQGSEA, per germline. The V segment lost 4 bases and the J segment 1 base; nucleotides outside the gene matches: 0. The CDR3 is 12 residues long.

The rearrangement links TRBV19 to TRBJ2-1; TRBD2 matches at 8 bases. This CDR3 spans 17 amino acids. V dropped 3 bases and J dropped 0; count of bases not matched to a gene: 7. Germline-derived CDR1 and CDR2 are LNHDA and SQIVND (reference sequence). The chain's CDR3 is CASSILAGLLSYNEQFF. As DNA, the CDR3 is TGTGCCAGTAGTATTTTAGCGGGACTCCTCTCCTACAATGAGCAGTTCTTC. The full variable domain, with the rest looked up from reference TRBV19 and TRBJ2-1, is DGGITQSPKYLFRKEGQNVTLSCEQNLNHDAMYWYRQDPGQGLRLIYYSQIVNDFQKGDIAEGYSVSREKKESFPLTVTSAQKNPTAFYLCASSILAGLLSYNEQFFGPGTRLTVL.

This chain links TRBV10-3 with TRBJ1-5; weak D call: TRBD1 (6 bases). In germline, CDR1 is ENHRY, CDR2 SYGVKD. This CDR3 contains 13 residues. With 9 bases removed from V and 3 bases from J, the gap between germline ends came to 12 bases. The CDR3 spells CAITQGYNQPQHF. The CDR3 coding sequence is TGTGCCATAACTCAGGGGTACAATCAGCCCCAGCATTTT.